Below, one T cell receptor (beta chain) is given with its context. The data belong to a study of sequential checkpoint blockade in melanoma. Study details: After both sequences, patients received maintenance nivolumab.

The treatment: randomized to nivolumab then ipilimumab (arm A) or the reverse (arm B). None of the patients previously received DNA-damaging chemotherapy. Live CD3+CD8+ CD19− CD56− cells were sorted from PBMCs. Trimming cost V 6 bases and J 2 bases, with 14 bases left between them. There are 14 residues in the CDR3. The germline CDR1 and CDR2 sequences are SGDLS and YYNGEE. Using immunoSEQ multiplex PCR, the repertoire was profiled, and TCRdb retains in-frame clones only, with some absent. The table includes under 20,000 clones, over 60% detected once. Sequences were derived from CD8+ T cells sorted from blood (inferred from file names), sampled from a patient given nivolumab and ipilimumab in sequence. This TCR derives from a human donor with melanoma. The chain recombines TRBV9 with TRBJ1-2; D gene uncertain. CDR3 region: CASTPSWENYGYTF. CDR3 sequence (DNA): TGTGCCAGCACCCCGTCGTGGGAGAACTATGGCTACACCTTC.